The T cell receptor (beta chain) under discussion was sequenced for a study of CXCR3-negative and CXCR3-positive naive CD8 T cells. Study-wide results and caveats: In CXCR3-positive naive cells, the TRB CDR3s were more hydrophobic than in CXCR3-negative naive cells. Diversity in memory CD8+ cells fell much lower than the comparably high levels seen in both naive subsets. Naive subsets did not differ in surface CD5, and TRB CDR3 properties served to infer TCR strength. Unlike memory cells, which differed, naive CXCR3-negative and CXCR3-positive cells had similar TRBV-TRBJ usage.

There are 15 residues in the CDR3. From germline, CDR1 is MNHEY and CDR2 SVGEGT. In the case of this clonotype: Its antigen is currently unknown.

All TRB cDNA libraries came from 5' RACE performed with UMI labels. TCRdb reprocessed the 5' RACE reads and reports one entry per CDR3 protein, with no DNA. The sample has 55,000 to 65,000 distinct CDR3 sequences, and its top ten clones hold around 4%. The rearrangement joins TRBV6-2 or TRBV6-3 to TRBJ2-1; TCRdb designates TRBD2, a call that cannot be tested without DNA. This sequence was found in a human donor in good health. Some clones in this sample may be carry-over from other donors' samples. Sequencing was carried out using naive CXCR3- CD8+ T cells from blood. Subset denoted: CD45RO-CCR7+CD27+CD95- naive CD8+ T cells lacking CXCR3 (TNR3-). The CDR3 sequence is CASRHSGGTRNEQFF.